At least ten counts were recorded for the clone carrying this TCR beta chain. Trimming shortened V by 4 bases and J by 0 bases, and 13 bases separated the two germline ends. Per the germline V gene, CDR1 is LGHDT and CDR2 is YNNKEL (reference sequence). There are 15 residues in the CDR3. This sample was taken from a study of T cells in Graves' hyperthyroidism and ophthalmopathy. The source material, RNA transcripts, was used to amplify TCR beta CDR3 regions. During a first-round RT-PCR of the TCR CDR3, the HTBI primer set was used. Using its own MiXCR run on the multiplex PCR reads, TCRdb lists one record per CDR3 protein. The repertoire holds 490,000 or so distinct CDR3 sequences, with around a fifth as singletons.

The clonotype originates from a woman between 65 and 79 years old with Graves' ophthalmopathy. The source material was blood. V gene TRBV3-1 combines with J gene TRBJ2-7, with a weak D call TRBD2 (6 bases). The CDR3 region is CASSLSWDSSYEQYF. CDR3 in DNA: TGTGCCAGCAGCCTTTCGTGGGACTCCTCCTACGAGCAGTACTTC.